Sequencing of this T cell receptor beta chain was carried out in a study of shared clonotypes between healthy human individuals (dated by TCRdb to about 2020). Looking at the study overall: Two women and a few men aged 18 to 49 years were included in the cohort. To increase sequencing depth and limit assay-specific biases, different laboratories used diverse techniques to prepare libraries and sequence TCR repertoires. Between about 0.9 and 9 billion PBMCs per donor were obtained by leukapheresis. To estimate repertoire size and how much clonotype sharing occurs between individuals, the study deeply sequenced the blood TCR repertoires of several healthy adults. For each donor, CD4 naive and CD4 memory were each run on three plates, CD8 naive on two plates, and CD8 memory on one plate. General conclusions and limits of the study: Rarefaction of sorted-subset datasets indicated incomplete sequencing despite the large sequencing depth. Higher generation probabilities were observed for clonotypes shared by all four sorted-subset donors than for non-shared clonotypes. When a handful of donors were compared, the shared fraction of clonotypes was about 5% for naive CD4, roughly 3.3% for naive CD8, more than 2% for memory CD4, and 0.3% to 0.5% for memory CD8. The genetic and exposure-history diversity represented was limited by the small number of donors. Sampling was restricted to blood, and TCR repertoires in tissues likely differ from the TCR repertoires found in blood. Based on pairwise subsampling, the degree of clonotype sharing among donors was expected to be affected by sequencing depth. Estimated clonotype richness was generally larger for naive than for memory subsets.

Concerning this clone: What this receptor recognizes is not known. No quality values exist for individual bases; no much larger clone is one base distant.

CD8 naive samples were CD45RO-negative cells positively selected for CCR7, giving a CD45RA+CCR7+ population that excluded TemRA cells. The donors were healthy, HIV-negative adults with no recently reported acute infections or vaccinations. Every donor was a Caucasian adult living in Nashville, Tennessee, USA. Blood was collected by leukapheresis, and PBMCs were isolated by Ficoll-Histopaque density gradient centrifugation and then cryopreserved in liquid nitrogen vapor phase. Purity and quantity of every magnetically sorted T cell population were checked by analytical flow cytometry. Genomic DNA was isolated from each sorted fraction and quantified by UV absorbance on a Nanodrop 2000c. The V end gives up 3 bases and the J end 9 bases, leaving 1 base in the junction not matched to a gene. The CDR3 spans 14 residues, from the cysteine through the phenylalanine. Only the CDR3 region is kept as DNA, spanning 42 bases read in frame from base 1. According to the germline V gene, CDR1 reads MGHRA and CDR2 reads YSYEKL.

TCR CDR3 regions were amplified from genomic DNA by multiplex PCR using the deep immunoSEQ assay. For each cell subset, the extracted genomic DNA was distributed evenly across all wells of several immunoSEQ 96-well plates, and each plate served as one replicate. Each replicate PCR for sorted subsets received about 200 ng genomic DNA, equal to about 30,000 T cell genomes. Purified libraries were quantified with a Qubit 3.0 fluorometer, sized on a Bioanalyzer 2100, and re-quantified with the KAPA Library Quantification kit. Every immunoSEQ 96-well plate was sequenced on a separate single-read 150-cycle Illumina NextSeq 550 flow cell. The study's processing was this. Because the immunoSEQ output held only junctional sequences and lacked quality scores, the filtering could not match the filtering applied to full-length reads. To assign V/J genes and CDR3, sequences were annotated against IMGT germline references using PyIR, a Python wrapper for IgBLAST v1.9. Reads with weak V/J assignments (E-value above 1e-6), missing CDR3, stop codons, out-of-frame junctions, or ambiguous translated residues were removed. V3J clonotypes were defined by identical inferred V gene, J gene, and CDR3 amino acid sequence. To compute the percentage overlap between repertoires, the number of shared unique clonotypes was divided by the size of the smaller repertoire. Repertoire richness was assessed with RTK rarefaction, the Chao1 estimator, and Recon v2.1 estimates of unobserved clonotypes. Generation probabilities were computed with OLGA for all TCRbeta clonotypes obtained by the gDNA method from several donors. The table was pulled from immuneACCESS by TCRdb, which kept in-frame rearrangements only. Such tables lose some clones; where checked, under half of the loss comes from unresolved V genes, and the rest has no known cause. V and J calls and clone size follow that table, whereas D and trimming were derived from the DNA. The sample table contains around 1,900,000 clones; only one count was recorded for just over 90% of them. The ten biggest clones cover 1.5% to 2% of the sample.

The receptor comes from a man aged 18 to 30 in good health. Some clones in this sample may be carry-over from other donors' samples. The specimen sequenced was naive CD8+ T cells from PBMCs. Taken with the paper, the label for cell subset or site translates to: CD45RA+CCR7+. Recombination connected TRBV4-1 to TRBJ2-1, and 14 junctional nucleotides match TRBD2. CDR3 protein: CASSHGLAGGEQFF. Here is the DNA: TGCGCCAGCAGCCATGGACTAGCGGGAGGTGAGCAGTTCTTC.